This T cell receptor beta chain was profiled in a study of cytomegalovirus exposure and HLA in healthy donors. Overall study: Most donors, roughly 84% of roughly 400 genotyped, fell in the Caucasian-associated ancestry cluster. Study findings and constraints: The study listed roughly 150 cytomegalovirus-associated TCR beta chains. TCR beta chain V- and J-gene trimming was linked, in a later analysis, to a missense variant in DCLRE1C. A later analysis found common viral pathogens apparently linked to several of the most significant clusters.

J gave up 8 bases and V 2 bases, and 0 bases lay outside the gene matches. CDR1 and CDR2 (germline): MNHEY, SVGAGI. This CDR3 contains 13 residues. The PCR made use of 60 Vbeta and 13 Jbeta primers. TCRdb's table, derived via immunoSEQ multiplex PCR, lists solely in-frame clones and lacks some. This table has 110,000 to 150,000 clones, 80% to 85% appearing once. Points on this clone: Its antigen is undetermined.

The sequence derives from a male donor in good health and CMV-seropositive. Sample: PBMCs. The chain uses TRBV6-5 and TRBJ2-1; 10 bases are shared with TRBD2. CDR3 DNA sequence: TGTGCCAGCAGTTACCTAGCGGGAGATGAGCAGTTCTTC. Translated, it gives CASSYLAGDEQFF.